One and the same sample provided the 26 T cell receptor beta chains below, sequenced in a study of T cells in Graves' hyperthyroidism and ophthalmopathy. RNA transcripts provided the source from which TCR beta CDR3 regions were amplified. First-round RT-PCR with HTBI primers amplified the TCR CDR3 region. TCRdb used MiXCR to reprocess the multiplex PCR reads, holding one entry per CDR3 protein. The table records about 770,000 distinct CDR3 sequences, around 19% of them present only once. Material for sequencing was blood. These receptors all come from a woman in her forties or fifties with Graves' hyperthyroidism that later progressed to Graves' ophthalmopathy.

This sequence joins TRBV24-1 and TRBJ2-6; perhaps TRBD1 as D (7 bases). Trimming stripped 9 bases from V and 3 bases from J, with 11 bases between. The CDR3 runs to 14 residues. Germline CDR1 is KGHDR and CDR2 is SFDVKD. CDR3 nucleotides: TGTGCCACCCAGGGGGGAAGTGGGGCCAACGTCCTGACTTTC. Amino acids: CATQGGSGANVLTF.

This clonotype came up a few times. The CDR3 nucleotides are TGTGCCAGCAGCCCTATTTCGGATACGCAGTATTTT. Translation gives CASSPISDTQYF. The chain joins TRBV9 to TRBJ2-3; D is unresolved. Germline lookup yields CDR1 SGDLS and CDR2 YYNGEE. V lost 4 bases and J lost 6, with 9 bases in between. The CDR3 has 12 residues.

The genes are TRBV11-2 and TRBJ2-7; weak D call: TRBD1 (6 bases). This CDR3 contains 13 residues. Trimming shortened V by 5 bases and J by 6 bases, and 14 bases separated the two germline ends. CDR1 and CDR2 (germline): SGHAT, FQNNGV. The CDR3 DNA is TGTGCCAGCAGCGGTGGGGGCCTTGGCGAGCAGTACTTC. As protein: CASSGGGLGEQYF. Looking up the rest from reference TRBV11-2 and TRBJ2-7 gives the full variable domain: EAGVAQSPRYKIIEKRQSVAFWCNPISGHATLYWYQQILGQGPKLLIQFQNNGVVDDSQLPKDRFSAERLKGVDSTLKIQPAKLEDSAVYLCASSGGGLGEQYFGPGTRLTVT.

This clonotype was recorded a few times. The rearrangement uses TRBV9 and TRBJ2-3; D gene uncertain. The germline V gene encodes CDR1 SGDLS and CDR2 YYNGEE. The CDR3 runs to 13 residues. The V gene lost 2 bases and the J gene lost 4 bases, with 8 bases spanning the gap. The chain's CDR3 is CASSVPSADTQYF. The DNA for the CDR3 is TGTGCCAGCAGCGTTCCCTCTGCAGATACGCAGTATTTT.

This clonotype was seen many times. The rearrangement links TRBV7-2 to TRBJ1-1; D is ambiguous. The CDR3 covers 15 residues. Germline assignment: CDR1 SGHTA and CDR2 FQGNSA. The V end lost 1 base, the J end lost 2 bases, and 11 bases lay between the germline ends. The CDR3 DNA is TGTGCCAGCAGCTTAGTGACGGGAACTAACACTGAAGCTTTCTTT. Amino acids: CASSLVTGTNTEAFF.

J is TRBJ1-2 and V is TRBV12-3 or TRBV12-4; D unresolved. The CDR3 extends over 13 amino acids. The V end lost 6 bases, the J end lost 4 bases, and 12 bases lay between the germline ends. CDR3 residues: CASRPDGLYGYTF. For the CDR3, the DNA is TGTGCCAGCAGACCCGACGGACTCTATGGCTACACCTTC.

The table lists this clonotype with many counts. This chain's CDR3 is CASSENRGYGYTF. Written as DNA, the CDR3 is TGTGCCAGCAGTGAAAACAGGGGGTATGGCTACACCTTC. The chain carries TRBV6-1 and TRBJ1-2, with 8 nucleotides matching TRBD1. Per germline, CDR1 MNHNS and CDR2 SASEGT. J lost 5 bases, V lost 2 bases, and 1 base had no gene match. This CDR3 spans 13 amino acids.

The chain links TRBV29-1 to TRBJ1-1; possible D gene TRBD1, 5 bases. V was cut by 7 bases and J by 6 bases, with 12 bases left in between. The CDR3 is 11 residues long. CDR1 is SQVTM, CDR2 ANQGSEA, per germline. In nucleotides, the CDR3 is TGCAGCGGAGCAGGGCTGGCTGAAGCTTTCTTT. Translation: CSGAGLAEAFF.

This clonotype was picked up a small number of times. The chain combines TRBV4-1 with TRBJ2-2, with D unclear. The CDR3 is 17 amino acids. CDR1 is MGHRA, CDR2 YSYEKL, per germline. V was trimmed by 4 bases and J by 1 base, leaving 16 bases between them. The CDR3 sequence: CASSRIWPPLNTGELFF. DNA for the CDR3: TGCGCCAGCAGCCGGATCTGGCCGCCCTTGAACACCGGGGAGCTGTTTTTT.

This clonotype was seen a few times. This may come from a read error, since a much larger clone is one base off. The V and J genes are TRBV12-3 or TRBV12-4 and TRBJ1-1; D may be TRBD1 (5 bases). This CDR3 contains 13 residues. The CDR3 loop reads CASRRGPNTGAFF. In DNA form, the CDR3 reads TGTGCCAGCCGACGGGGACCGAACACTGGAGCTTTCTTT.

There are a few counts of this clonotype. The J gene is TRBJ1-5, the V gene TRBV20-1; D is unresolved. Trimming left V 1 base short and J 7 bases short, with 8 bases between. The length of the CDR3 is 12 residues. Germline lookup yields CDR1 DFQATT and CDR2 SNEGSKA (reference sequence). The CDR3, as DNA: TGCAGTGCTAGAGGATTTGGACAGCCCCAGCATTTT. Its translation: CSARGFGQPQHF.

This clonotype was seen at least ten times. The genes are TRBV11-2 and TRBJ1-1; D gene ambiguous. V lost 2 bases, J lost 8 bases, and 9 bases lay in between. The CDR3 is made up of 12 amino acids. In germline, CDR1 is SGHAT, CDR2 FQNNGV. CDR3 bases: TGTGCCAGCAGCTTAAGTACAGAGGAAGCTTTCTTT. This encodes CASSLSTEEAFF.

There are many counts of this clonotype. CDR3: CASSLGLEDEQYF. The CDR3 DNA reads TGTGCCAGCAGCTTAGGCCTAGAAGACGAGCAGTACTTC. The J gene is TRBJ2-7, the V gene TRBV11-1, with D hard to call. V was cut by 1 base and J by 5 bases, with 9 bases left in between. The V gene's germline CDR1 is SGHAT and CDR2 FQDESV (reference sequence). CDR3 length equals 13 residues.

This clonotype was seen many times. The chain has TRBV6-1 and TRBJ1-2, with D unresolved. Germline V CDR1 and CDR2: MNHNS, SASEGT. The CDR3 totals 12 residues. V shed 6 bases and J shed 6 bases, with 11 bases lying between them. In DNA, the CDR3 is TGTGCCAGCAGAAGAGGGAGACATGGCTACACCTTC. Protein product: CASRRGRHGYTF.

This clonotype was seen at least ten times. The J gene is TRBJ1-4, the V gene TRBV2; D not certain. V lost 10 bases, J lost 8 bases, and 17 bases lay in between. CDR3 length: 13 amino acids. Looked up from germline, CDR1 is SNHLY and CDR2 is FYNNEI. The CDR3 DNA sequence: TGTGCCATTCAGACCGCCCTGGAAGAAAAACTGTTTTTT. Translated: CAIQTALEEKLFF.

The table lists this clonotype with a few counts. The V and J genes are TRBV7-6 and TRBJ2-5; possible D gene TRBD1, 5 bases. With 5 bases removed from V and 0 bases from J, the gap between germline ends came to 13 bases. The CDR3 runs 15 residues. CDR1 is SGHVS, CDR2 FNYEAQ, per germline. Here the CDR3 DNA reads TGTGCCAGCAGCCCCCCCCCAGGGTACCAAGAGACCCAGTACTTC. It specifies CASSPPPGYQETQYF.

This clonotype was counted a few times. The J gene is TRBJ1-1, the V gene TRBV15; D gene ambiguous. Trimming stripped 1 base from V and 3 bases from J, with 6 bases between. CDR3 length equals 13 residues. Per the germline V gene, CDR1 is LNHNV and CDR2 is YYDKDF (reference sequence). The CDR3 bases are TGTGCCACCAGCAGAGCCCGCTACACTGAAGCTTTCTTT. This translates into CATSRARYTEAFF.

This chain's CDR3 is CASSPRLAGAPNEQFF. The DNA for the CDR3 is TGTGCCAGCAGCCCCAGACTAGCGGGGGCCCCCAATGAGCAGTTCTTC. The chain is built from TRBV7-9 and TRBJ2-1, with TRBD2 matching 12 bases. Per germline, CDR1 SEHNR and CDR2 FQNEAQ (reference sequence). The CDR3 totals 16 residues. Unmatched junction bases numbered 8, after V lost 5 bases and J lost 6 bases.

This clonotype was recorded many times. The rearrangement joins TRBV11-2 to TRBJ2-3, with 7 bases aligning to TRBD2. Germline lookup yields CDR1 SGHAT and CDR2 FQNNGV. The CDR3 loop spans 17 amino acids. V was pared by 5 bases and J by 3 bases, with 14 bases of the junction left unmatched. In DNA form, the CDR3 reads TGTGCCAGCAGCGTATCGGGAGGCAGCCTGGGTACAGATACGCAGTATTTT. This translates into CASSVSGGSLGTDTQYF.

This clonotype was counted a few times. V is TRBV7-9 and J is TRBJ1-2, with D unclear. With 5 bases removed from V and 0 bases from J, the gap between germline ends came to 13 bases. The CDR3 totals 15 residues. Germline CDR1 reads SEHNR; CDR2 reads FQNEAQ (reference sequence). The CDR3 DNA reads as TGTGCCAGCAGCAACTACTTACTGACTAACTATGGCTACACCTTC. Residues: CASSNYLLTNYGYTF.

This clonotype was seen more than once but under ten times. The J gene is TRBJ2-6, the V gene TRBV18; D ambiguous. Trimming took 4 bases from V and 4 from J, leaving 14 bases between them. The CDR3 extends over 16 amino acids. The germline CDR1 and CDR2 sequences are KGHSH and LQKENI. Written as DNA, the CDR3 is TGTGCCAGCTCACTCTCACAGACGCCGGGGGCCAACGTCCTGACTTTC. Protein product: CASSLSQTPGANVLTF.

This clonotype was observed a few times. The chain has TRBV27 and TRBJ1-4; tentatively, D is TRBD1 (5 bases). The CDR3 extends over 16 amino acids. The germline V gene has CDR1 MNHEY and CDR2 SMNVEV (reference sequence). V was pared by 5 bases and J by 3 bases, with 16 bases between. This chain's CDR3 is CASSTQGRGANEKLFF. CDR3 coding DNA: TGTGCCAGCAGTACCCAGGGAAGGGGCGCTAATGAAAAACTGTTTTTT. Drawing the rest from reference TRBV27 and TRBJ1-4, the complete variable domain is EAQVTQNPRYLITVTGKKLTVTCSQNMNHEYMSWYRQDPGLGLRQIYYSMNVEVTDKGDVPEGYKVSRKEKRNFPLILESPSPNQTSLYFCASSTQGRGANEKLFFGSGTQLSVL.

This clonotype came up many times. The DNA of the CDR3 is TGTGCCTGGAGTAATCGAAGGGGTGGAAACACCATATATTTT. Protein product: CAWSNRRGGNTIYF. The rearrangement joins TRBV30 to TRBJ1-3; the D gene is possibly TRBD1 (5 bases). The germline CDR1 and CDR2 sequences are GTSNPN and SVGIG (reference sequence). There are 14 residues in the CDR3. The V end was cut by 2 bases, the J end by 3 bases, with 11 bases between.

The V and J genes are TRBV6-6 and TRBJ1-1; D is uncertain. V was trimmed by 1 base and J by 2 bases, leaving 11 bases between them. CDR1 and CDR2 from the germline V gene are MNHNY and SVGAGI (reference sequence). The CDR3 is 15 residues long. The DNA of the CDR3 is TGTGCCAGCAGTTACTTGGGGTTTTTAAACACTGAAGCTTTCTTT. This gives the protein CASSYLGFLNTEAFF.

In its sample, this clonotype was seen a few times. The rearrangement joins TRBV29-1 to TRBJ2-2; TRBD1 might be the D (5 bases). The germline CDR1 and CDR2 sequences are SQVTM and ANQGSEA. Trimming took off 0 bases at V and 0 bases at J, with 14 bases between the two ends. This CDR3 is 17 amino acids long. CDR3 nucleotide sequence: TGCAGCGTTGAAGATCGACAGCACCGCGCGAACACCGGGGAGCTGTTTTTT. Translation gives CSVEDRQHRANTGELFF.

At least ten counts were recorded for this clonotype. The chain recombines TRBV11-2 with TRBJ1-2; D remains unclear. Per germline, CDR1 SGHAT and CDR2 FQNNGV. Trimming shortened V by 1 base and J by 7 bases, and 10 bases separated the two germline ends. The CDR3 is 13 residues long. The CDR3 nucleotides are TGTGCCAGCAGCTTAGGACAAGTCGGTGGCTACACCTTC. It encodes CASSLGQVGGYTF.